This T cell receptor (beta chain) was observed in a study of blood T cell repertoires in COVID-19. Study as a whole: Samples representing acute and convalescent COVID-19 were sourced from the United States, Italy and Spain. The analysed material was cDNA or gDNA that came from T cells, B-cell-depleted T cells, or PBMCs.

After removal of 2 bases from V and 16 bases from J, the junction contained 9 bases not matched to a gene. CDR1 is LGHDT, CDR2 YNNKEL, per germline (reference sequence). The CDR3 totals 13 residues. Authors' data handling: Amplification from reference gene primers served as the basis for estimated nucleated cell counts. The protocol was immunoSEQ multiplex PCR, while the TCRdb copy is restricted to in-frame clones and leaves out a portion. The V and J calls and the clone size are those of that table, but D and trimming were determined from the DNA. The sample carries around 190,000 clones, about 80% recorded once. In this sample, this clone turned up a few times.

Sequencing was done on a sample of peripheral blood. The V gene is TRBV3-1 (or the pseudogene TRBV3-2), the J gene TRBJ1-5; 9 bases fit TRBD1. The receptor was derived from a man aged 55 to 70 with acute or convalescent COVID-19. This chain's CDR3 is CASSQSTGTGHHF. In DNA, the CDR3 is TGTGCCAGCAGCCAATCTACCGGGACAGGGCACCATTTT.